This TCR beta chain was sequenced during a study of identical twins. The sample holds many counts of this clonotype. CDR1 is ENHRY, CDR2 SYGVKD, per germline. V shed 10 bases and J shed 5 bases, with 13 bases lying between them. This CDR3 region has 12 residues. TCRdb redid the calling of the 5' RACE reads with MiXCR, one entry per CDR3 protein. The profile shows around 530,000 distinct CDR3 sequences, 15% of them singletons. The same data also went into a second study, on yellow fever vaccine responses in identical twins.

The source material was CD4+ T cells sorted from blood. This TCR was recovered from a woman between 18 and 29 years old in good health. The chain joins TRBV10-3 to TRBJ2-3; TRBD2 might be the D (6 bases). The DNA for the CDR3 is TGTGCCACGGGGGACCCGGGAGATACGCAGTATTTT. It is translated as CATGDPGDTQYF.